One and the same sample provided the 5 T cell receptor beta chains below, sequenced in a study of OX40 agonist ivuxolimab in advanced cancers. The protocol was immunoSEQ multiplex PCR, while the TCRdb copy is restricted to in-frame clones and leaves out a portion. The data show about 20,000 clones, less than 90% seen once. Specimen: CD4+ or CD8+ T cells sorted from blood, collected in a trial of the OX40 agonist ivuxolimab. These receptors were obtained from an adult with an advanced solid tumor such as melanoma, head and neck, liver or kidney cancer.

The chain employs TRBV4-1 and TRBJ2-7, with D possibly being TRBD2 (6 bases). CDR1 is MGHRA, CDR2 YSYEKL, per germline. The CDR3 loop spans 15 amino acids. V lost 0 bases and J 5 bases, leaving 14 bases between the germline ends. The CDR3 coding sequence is TGCGCCAGCAGCCAAGAGGGGGGTCTCTTCGACGAGCAGTACTTC. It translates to CASSQEGGLFDEQYF.

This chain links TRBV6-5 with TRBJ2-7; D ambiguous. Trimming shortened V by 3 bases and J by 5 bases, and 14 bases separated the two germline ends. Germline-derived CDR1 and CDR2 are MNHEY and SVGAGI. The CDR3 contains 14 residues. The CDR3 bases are TGTGCCAGCAGTTATACCCCGGGCAACCACGAGCAGTACTTC. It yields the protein CASSYTPGNHEQYF.

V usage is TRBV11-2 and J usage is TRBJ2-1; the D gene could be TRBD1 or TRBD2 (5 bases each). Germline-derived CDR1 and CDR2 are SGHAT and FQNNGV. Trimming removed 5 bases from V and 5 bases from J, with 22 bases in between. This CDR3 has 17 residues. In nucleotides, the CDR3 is TGTGCCAGCAGCCCAGGGCGAGGGCATAAGTCTGACAATGAGCAGTTCTTC. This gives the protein CASSPGRGHKSDNEQFF.

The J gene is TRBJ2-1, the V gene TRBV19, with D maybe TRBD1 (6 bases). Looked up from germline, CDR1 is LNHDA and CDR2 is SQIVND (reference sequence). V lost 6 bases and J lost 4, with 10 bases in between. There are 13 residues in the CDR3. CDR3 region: CASSPGQYNEQFF. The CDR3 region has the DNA TGTGCCAGTAGCCCTGGACAGTACAATGAGCAGTTCTTC.

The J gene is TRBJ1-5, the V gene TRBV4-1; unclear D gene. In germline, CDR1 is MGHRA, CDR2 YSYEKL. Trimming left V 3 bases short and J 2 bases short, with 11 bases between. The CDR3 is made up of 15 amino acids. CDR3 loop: CASSHQTTGNQPQHF. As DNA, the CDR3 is TGCGCCAGCAGCCACCAGACAACCGGCAATCAGCCCCAGCATTTT.